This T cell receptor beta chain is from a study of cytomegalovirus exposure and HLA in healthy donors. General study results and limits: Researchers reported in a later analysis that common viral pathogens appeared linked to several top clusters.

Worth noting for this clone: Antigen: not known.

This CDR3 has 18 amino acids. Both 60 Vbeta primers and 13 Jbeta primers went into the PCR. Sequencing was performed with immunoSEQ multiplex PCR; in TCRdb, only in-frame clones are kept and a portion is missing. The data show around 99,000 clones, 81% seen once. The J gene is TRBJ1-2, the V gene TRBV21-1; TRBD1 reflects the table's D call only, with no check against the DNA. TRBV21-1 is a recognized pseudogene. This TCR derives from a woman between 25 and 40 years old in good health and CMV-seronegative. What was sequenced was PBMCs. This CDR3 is CASSKAGVHDRGPRGYTF. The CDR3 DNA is TGTGCCAGCAGCAAAGCAGGGGTACACGACAGAGGACCTAGGGGCTACACCTTC.